What follows describes a single T cell receptor (beta chain). Clones were sequenced by immunoSEQ multiplex PCR, and TCRdb holds only the in-frame ones, with some missing. The data hold some 13,000 clones, with 85% to 90% observed a single time. The data were taken from a study of T cell changes during pregnancy in multiple sclerosis. The starting material was CD8+ T cells from peripheral blood mononuclear cells, obtained in the second trimester of pregnancy. The clonotype was recovered from a female donor in good health, enrolled as a control in a pregnancy study.

CDR3 sequence: CASSIDRGPYEQYF. CDR3 in DNA: TGTGCCAGCAGTATTGACAGGGGACCCTACGAGCAGTACTTC. V and J are TRBV25-1 and TRBJ2-7, with TRBD1 matching 8 bases. Trimming took 5 bases from V and 2 from J; bases not matched to a gene: 5. The germline V gene encodes CDR1 MGHDK and CDR2 SYGVNS. CDR3 size: 14 residues.